These 23 T cell receptor beta chains came from one sample sequenced in a study of T cell responses to AZD1222 COVID-19 vaccine. Clones were sequenced by immunoSEQ multiplex PCR, and TCRdb holds only the in-frame ones, with some missing. The sample lists around 160,000 clones, roughly 90% occurring once. The source material was peripheral blood, sampled on day 0 of AZD1222 vaccination. These receptor sequences come from an adult in good health.

This clone occurred once. V gene TRBV6-5 combines with J gene TRBJ2-3; no clear D. From germline, CDR1 is MNHEY and CDR2 SVGAGI. CDR3 length equals 12 residues. Trimming stripped 6 bases from V and 3 bases from J, with 7 bases between. CDR3 loop: CASRLKTDTQYF. The DNA for the CDR3 is TGTGCCAGCAGGTTAAAGACAGATACGCAGTATTTT.

The chain links TRBV5-1 to TRBJ1-2; D not certain. Trimming took 0 bases from V and 5 from J, leaving 11 bases between them. This CDR3 contains 14 residues. Germline lookup yields CDR1 SGHRS and CDR2 YFSETQ. In DNA, the CDR3 is TGCGCCAGCAGCTTGGGACAAGAGGTGTATGGCTACACCTTC. It yields the protein CASSLGQEVYGYTF. Full variable domain (outside the CDR3, taken from reference TRBV5-1 and TRBJ1-2): KAGVTQTPRYLIKTRGQQVTLSCSPISGHRSVSWYQQTPGQGLQFLFEYFSETQRNKGNFPGRFSGRQFSNSRSEMNVSTLELGDSALYLCASSLGQEVYGYTFGSGTRLTVV.

The chain has TRBV4-2 and TRBJ1-2; the D gene is possibly TRBD1 (6 bases). Germline-derived CDR1 and CDR2 are LGHNA and YNFKEQ. Trimming took 1 base from V and 4 from J, leaving 25 bases between them. The CDR3 has 19 residues. CDR3 sequence: CASSQAPSRGIGSTYGYTF. As DNA, the CDR3 is TGTGCCAGCAGCCAAGCTCCGAGCAGGGGTATCGGCTCTACCTATGGCTACACCTTC.

The rearrangement links TRBV20-1 to TRBJ1-3, with D unresolved. This CDR3 is 11 amino acids long. V lost 6 bases and J 3 bases, leaving 6 bases between the germline ends. Per germline, CDR1 DFQATT and CDR2 SNEGSKA (reference sequence). CDR3 protein: CSARFGNTIYF. The CDR3 nucleotides are TGCAGTGCCAGGTTTGGAAACACCATATATTTT.

This rearrangement joins TRBV6-5 to TRBJ2-1, with D perhaps TRBD1 (7 bases). CDR3 length: 15 residues. V was pared by 7 bases and J by 6 bases, with 19 bases between. Germline-derived CDR1 and CDR2 are MNHEY and SVGAGI. The CDR3 DNA reads TGTGCCAGCACCCAAAGACAGGGAGGTCCCAATGAGCAGTTCTTC. Protein product: CASTQRQGGPNEQFF.

This clone appeared a single time. This chain uses TRBV7-2 with TRBJ1-1; TRBD1 matches 9 bases. The CDR3 has 14 amino acids. The V gene's germline CDR1 is SGHTA and CDR2 FQGNSA. V trimming: 5 bases; J trimming: 2 bases; junction bases outside the gene matches: 3. CDR3 in DNA: TGTGCCAGCAGCCGGGGACAGGGCAACACTGAAGCTTTCTTT. Protein product: CASSRGQGNTEAFF.

V gene TRBV6-5 combines with J gene TRBJ1-1, with TRBD1 as a possible D gene (6 bases). V was clipped by 10 bases and J by 1 base, with 7 bases between them. The CDR3 has 11 amino acids. From germline, CDR1 is MNHEY and CDR2 SVGAGI. In DNA, the CDR3 is TGTGCCACACAGGGGAACACTGAAGCTTTCTTT. Translation gives CATQGNTEAFF.

The V call is TRBV28, the J call TRBJ2-7; D may correspond to TRBD1 or TRBD2 (5 bases each). The germline gives CDR1 MDHEN, CDR2 SYDVKM. V lost 3 bases to trimming and J lost 5 bases, with 14 bases between them. The CDR3 is 14 residues long. CDR3 region: CASSLIWGIHEQYF. CDR3 nucleotides: TGTGCCAGCAGTTTGATTTGGGGGATCCACGAGCAGTACTTC. Full variable domain (outside the CDR3, taken from reference TRBV28 and TRBJ2-7): DVKVTQSSRYLVKRTGEKVFLECVQDMDHENMFWYRQDPGLGLRLIYFSYDVKMKEKGDIPEGYSVSREKKERFSLILESASTNQTSMYLCASSLIWGIHEQYFGPGTRLTVT.

The rearrangement uses TRBV28 and TRBJ2-7, with 10 bases identical to TRBD1. The germline CDR1 and CDR2 sequences are MDHEN and SYDVKM. The CDR3 totals 14 residues. The V segment lost 3 bases and the J segment 4 bases; nucleotides outside the gene matches: 3. The DNA for the CDR3 is TGTGCCAGCAGTTTTTGGGGACAGGGGTACGAGCAGTACTTC. It yields the protein CASSFWGQGYEQYF.

This rearrangement joins TRBV10-3 to TRBJ2-3, with 13 nucleotides matching TRBD2. V lost 4 bases, J lost 6 bases, and 1 base stayed unmatched. The CDR3 consists of 14 residues. Germline V gene data show CDR1 as ENHRY and CDR2 as SYGVKD. The CDR3 protein is CAISGLAGGDTQYF. Written as DNA, the CDR3 is TGTGCCATCAGTGGACTAGCGGGGGGTGATACGCAGTATTTT.

This chain joins TRBV14 and TRBJ2-2, with a weak D call TRBD1 (6 bases). In germline, CDR1 is SGHDN, CDR2 FVKESK. This CDR3 is 16 amino acids long. With 4 bases removed from V and 0 bases from J, the gap between germline ends came to 12 bases. As DNA, the CDR3 is TGTGCCAGCAGCCGAGGACAGATTGCGAACACCGGGGAGCTGTTTTTT. As protein: CASSRGQIANTGELFF.

The V call is TRBV5-4, the J call TRBJ1-2; no clear D. CDR1 SGHNT and CDR2 YYREEE come from the germline V gene (reference sequence). This CDR3 is built from 12 residues. Trimming took off 4 bases at V and 5 bases at J, with 9 bases between the two ends. The CDR3 loop is CASSAIEYGYTF. As DNA, the CDR3 is TGTGCCAGCAGCGCAATAGAGTATGGCTACACCTTC.

This chain joins TRBV7-2 and TRBJ1-2; 10 nucleotides agree with TRBD1. Germline V lookup: CDR1 SGHTA, CDR2 FQGNSA. V dropped 4 bases and J dropped 8; count of bases not matched to a gene: 7. The CDR3 sequence is 14 residues long. The CDR3 here is CASSYLGQGEGYTF. The CDR3 nucleotides are TGTGCCAGCAGCTACTTAGGACAGGGGGAGGGCTACACCTTC.

The J gene is TRBJ2-5, the V gene TRBV5-1; 7 nucleotides match TRBD1. This CDR3 comprises 14 residues. Germline V gives CDR1 SGHRS, CDR2 YFSETQ. J gave up 5 bases and V 4 bases, and 8 bases lay outside the gene matches. CDR3 sequence reads: CASSLRQGKETQYF. The DNA of the CDR3 is TGCGCCAGCAGCCTACGACAGGGAAAGGAGACCCAGTACTTC. The variable domain in full, with the rest retrieved from reference TRBV5-1 and TRBJ2-5, is KAGVTQTPRYLIKTRGQQVTLSCSPISGHRSVSWYQQTPGQGLQFLFEYFSETQRNKGNFPGRFSGRQFSNSRSEMNVSTLELGDSALYLCASSLRQGKETQYFGPGTRLLVL.

The rearrangement links TRBV7-8 to TRBJ1-1; a weak D match, TRBD1 (6 bases). CDR3 length equals 17 residues. Germline loops: CDR1 SGHVS, CDR2 FQNEAQ. Trimming removed 1 base from V and 5 bases from J, with 20 bases in between. CDR3 sequence: CASSLEEEVRGSTEAFF. As DNA, the CDR3 is TGTGCCAGCAGCTTAGAAGAGGAAGTCAGGGGATCGACTGAAGCTTTCTTT.

The chain joins TRBV5-1 to TRBJ1-2; the D gene is possibly TRBD1 (6 bases). The germline V and J ends were trimmed by 0 bases and 4 bases, with 10 bases remaining between them. Germline assignment: CDR1 SGHRS and CDR2 YFSETQ. The CDR3 has 14 amino acids. For the CDR3, the DNA is TGCGCCAGCAGCTTGGGGGGGCACGTCTATGGCTACACCTTC. Translating it yields CASSLGGHVYGYTF.

The rearrangement uses TRBV9 and TRBJ1-5; unclear D gene. V was shortened by 0 bases and J by 3 bases, with 7 bases between the two germline ends. The CDR3 totals 14 residues. Germline V lookup: CDR1 SGDLS, CDR2 YYNGEE. The CDR3 loop is CASSVGVNNQPQHF. The DNA of the CDR3 is TGTGCCAGCAGCGTAGGCGTAAACAATCAGCCCCAGCATTTT.

The gene calls are TRBV30 and TRBJ2-7; 7 nucleotides line up with TRBD1. CDR3 length: 17 amino acids. Germline V lookup: CDR1 GTSNPN, CDR2 SVGIG (reference sequence). V shed 7 bases and J 1 base; nucleotides not matched to a gene: 19. DNA for the CDR3: TGTGCCTTCTCCCGGGACAGTCAACATTATAGATCCTACGAGCAGTACTTC. This gives the protein CAFSRDSQHYRSYEQYF.

This chain links TRBV6-5 with TRBJ2-1; 7 bases map to TRBD1. Germline V gene lookup returns CDR1 MNHEY and CDR2 SVGAGI. This CDR3 has 15 residues. V trimming: 6 bases; J trimming: 5 bases; junction bases outside the gene matches: 10. In nucleotides, the CDR3 is TGTGCCAGCAGCCTCCGGGACAGTGGAAACAATGAGCAGTTCTTC. Translating it yields CASSLRDSGNNEQFF.

CDR3 residues: CASSYSGAPTTEAFF. CDR3 nucleotides: TGTGCCAGCAGTTACAGCGGGGCTCCGACCACTGAAGCTTTCTTT. The chain links TRBV6-5 to TRBJ1-1; tentative D call: TRBD1 (5 bases). Deletions cut 2 bases from V and 4 bases from J, with 14 bases between. This CDR3 is 15 amino acids long. The V gene's germline CDR1 is MNHEY and CDR2 SVGAGI.

J is TRBJ1-1 and V is TRBV12-3 or TRBV12-4, with 8 bases lining up with TRBD1. Trimming cost V 8 bases and J 3 bases; bases outside gene matches: 5. This CDR3 is built from 13 residues. In DNA form, the CDR3 reads TGTGCCAGCGGGACAGGCGTGGACACTGAAGCTTTCTTT. This gives the protein CASGTGVDTEAFF.

CDR3 amino acids: CASSDRGREPGNTIYF. The CDR3 nucleotides read TGCGCCAGCAGTGACCGTGGTAGGGAACCTGGAAACACCATATATTTT. V is TRBV10-2 and J is TRBJ1-3; D is undetermined. The CDR3 totals 16 residues. V was shortened by 3 bases and J by 2 bases, with 14 bases between the two germline ends. Per germline, CDR1 WSHSY and CDR2 SAAADI.

The genes are TRBV3-1 (or the pseudogene TRBV3-2) and TRBJ1-5; D unresolved. The V end lost 0 bases, the J end lost 7 bases, and 7 bases lay between the germline ends. Looked up from germline, CDR1 is LGHDT and CDR2 is YNNKEL (reference sequence). The CDR3 sequence is 13 residues long. CDR3 coding DNA: TGTGCCAGCAGCCAAGATAGACTACAGCCCCAGCATTTT. Translating gives CASSQDRLQPQHF.